The 20 T cell receptor beta chains below all came from one sample that was sequenced in a study of shared clonotypes between healthy human individuals. Produced via immunoSEQ multiplex PCR; TCRdb's table is partial and in-frame only. The data hold about 1.4 million clones, with 95% to 97% observed a single time. The material sequenced was naive CD4+ T cells sorted from blood. Stated subset: CD45RA+ positively selected. The receptors here all came from a young man in good health.

CDR3 sequence (DNA): TGTGCCAGCAGCCTGGGGCGGTACAATGAGCAGTTCTTC. Translating it yields CASSLGRYNEQFF. The J gene is TRBJ2-1, the V gene TRBV7-7, with a possible D match to TRBD1 (5 bases). This CDR3 contains 13 residues. CDR1 is SSHAT, CDR2 FNYEAQ, per germline (reference sequence). The germline V and J ends were trimmed by 5 bases and 4 bases, with 9 bases remaining between them.

The chain carries TRBV28 and TRBJ2-7, with 8 bases lining up with TRBD2. The germline V gene has CDR1 MDHEN and CDR2 SYDVKM. The CDR3 has 15 residues. The trim removed 4 bases at V and 5 bases at J, leaving 10 bases unmatched. DNA for the CDR3: TGTGCCAGCAGTTCGGGATCGGGGGGGATCAACGAGCAGTACTTC. Translation: CASSSGSGGINEQYF.

The V and J genes are TRBV5-5 and TRBJ2-2; TRBD1 aligns across 8 bases. V lost 4 bases and J lost 1; bases outside the gene matches: 9. Germline lookup yields CDR1 SGHKS and CDR2 YYEKEE (reference sequence). CDR3 size: 17 residues. The CDR3 DNA reads as TGTGCCAGCAGCCTCCAACGGACAGGGCTGAACACCGGGGAGCTGTTTTTT. Translation gives CASSLQRTGLNTGELFF.

V gene TRBV18 combines with J gene TRBJ1-5; 11 nucleotides agree with TRBD1. This CDR3 has 16 residues. In germline, CDR1 is KGHSH, CDR2 LQKENI. Unmatched junction bases numbered 6, after V lost 5 bases and J lost 3 bases. The CDR3 loop is CASSARDRGTNQPQHF. CDR3 nucleotides: TGTGCCAGCTCAGCCCGGGACAGGGGGACCAATCAGCCCCAGCATTTT.

A note on this clone: Other DNA sequences in the same sample also yield this CDR3. The J gene is TRBJ2-5, the V gene TRBV20-1; D unclear. Germline CDR1 reads DFQATT; CDR2 reads SNEGSKA (reference sequence). Trimming removed 3 bases at V and 5 bases at J, with 7 bases between. CDR3 length equals 11 residues. The CDR3, as DNA: TGCAGTGCTAGGCTTGTCGAGACCCAGTACTTC. Its translation is CSARLVETQYF.

This chain joins TRBV19 and TRBJ2-1, with D tentatively TRBD1 (8 bases). Per the germline V gene, CDR1 is LNHDA and CDR2 is SQIVND (reference sequence). V lost 2 bases to trimming and J lost 8 bases, with 13 bases between them. CDR3 size: 14 residues. The CDR3 bases are TGTGCCAGTAGTATACAGGGGGCGGGGGATGAGCAGTTCTTC. The encoded protein is CASSIQGAGDEQFF.

The V and J genes are TRBV29-1 and TRBJ1-1; TRBD1 aligns across 7 bases. This CDR3 has 13 residues. Germline CDR1 SQVTM, CDR2 ANQGSEA. Trimming took 5 bases from V and 0 from J; bases not matched to a gene: 3. CDR3 DNA: TGCAGCGTTCGGGACAGCATGAACACTGAAGCTTTCTTT. It is translated as CSVRDSMNTEAFF. Combining the CDR3 with reference TRBV29-1 and TRBJ1-1 gives the whole variable domain SAVISQKPSRDICQRGTSLTIQCQVDSQVTMMFWYRQQPGQSLTLIATANQGSEATYESGFVIDKFPISRPNLTFSTLTVSNMSPEDSSIYLCSVRDSMNTEAFFGQGTRLTVV.

The chain couples TRBV27 to TRBJ2-7, with 7 nucleotides matching TRBD1. This CDR3 is built from 16 residues. J lost 0 bases, V lost 5 bases, and 10 bases had no gene match. Germline CDR1 and CDR2: MNHEY and SMNVEV (reference sequence). This chain's CDR3 is CASSPQTGLSSYEQYF. The CDR3 coding sequence is TGTGCCAGCAGTCCCCAGACAGGGTTGAGCTCCTACGAGCAGTACTTC.

This CDR3 reads CAWSGRTGVLNTEAFF. The CDR3, as DNA: TGTGCCTGGAGTGGTAGGACAGGGGTCTTAAACACTGAAGCTTTCTTT. The rearrangement joins TRBV30 to TRBJ1-1; 9 positions agree with TRBD1. Germline CDR1 is GTSNPN and CDR2 is SVGIG (reference sequence). V lost 1 base, J lost 2 bases, and 8 bases stayed unmatched. The CDR3 has 16 amino acids.

J is TRBJ2-2 and V is TRBV5-5; 10 bases line up with TRBD1. This CDR3 is 16 amino acids long. The V gene end was trimmed by 5 bases and the J gene end by 2 bases; junction bases not matched to a gene: 6. Germline V gene lookup returns CDR1 SGHKS and CDR2 YYEKEE (reference sequence). The CDR3 loop is CASRPGTGVNTGELFF. As DNA, the CDR3 is TGTGCCAGCAGACCTGGGACAGGGGTTAACACCGGGGAGCTGTTTTTT.

J is TRBJ2-7 and V is TRBV10-2; TRBD2 aligns across 14 bases. In germline, CDR1 is WSHSY, CDR2 SAAADI. The CDR3 is made up of 15 amino acids. The V and J ends lost 7 bases and 3 bases, in that order; junction bases with no gene match: 5. CDR3 residues: CASMGLAGVNYEQYF. The CDR3 DNA reads TGCGCCAGCATGGGACTAGCGGGAGTAAACTACGAGCAGTACTTC.

The chain combines TRBV5-4 with TRBJ2-7; 9 bases fit TRBD2. The germline gives CDR1 SGHNT, CDR2 YYREEE (reference sequence). With 4 bases clipped from V and 7 bases from J, the junction kept 6 bases outside the gene matches. This CDR3 comprises 13 residues. Here the CDR3 reads CASSRILAGEQYF. Here the CDR3 DNA reads TGTGCCAGCAGCAGAATTCTAGCGGGGGAGCAGTACTTC.

Note on this clone: Other DNA variants within this sample encode the same CDR3. V usage is TRBV10-1 and J usage is TRBJ2-5, with D tentatively TRBD2 (5 bases). CDR1 is WNHNN and CDR2 is SYGVQD in the germline V gene (reference sequence). The ends were cut back, 0 bases at V and 4 bases at J, with 9 bases in the middle. The CDR3 has 14 amino acids. DNA for the CDR3: TGCGCCAGCAGTGAGTCCCCGGGAAGAGAGACCCAGTACTTC. This sequence encodes CASSESPGRETQYF.

This clone turned up a few times. The rearrangement uses TRBV29-1 and TRBJ2-3, with D maybe TRBD2 (6 bases). There are 11 residues in the CDR3. CDR1 is SQVTM, CDR2 ANQGSEA, per germline. V lost 7 bases, J lost 8 bases, and 13 bases lay in between. CDR3 loop: CSGKGLTTQYF. CDR3 sequence (DNA): TGCAGCGGGAAGGGACTCACTACGCAGTATTTT.

The V gene is TRBV7-9, the J gene TRBJ1-3, with a possible D match to TRBD1 (5 bases). The CDR3 length is 14 residues. The germline V and J ends were trimmed by 5 bases and 0 bases, with 8 bases remaining between them. The germline V gene encodes CDR1 SEHNR and CDR2 FQNEAQ (reference sequence). The CDR3 here is CASSRQSSGNTIYF. The CDR3, as DNA: TGTGCCAGCAGCAGACAGAGCTCTGGAAACACCATATATTTT.

The rearrangement joins TRBV18 to TRBJ2-7, with 8 bases aligning to TRBD1. In germline, CDR1 is KGHSH, CDR2 LQKENI. The ends lost 5 bases at V and 2 bases at J; junction bases unmatched: 2. The CDR3 runs to 13 residues. Written as DNA, the CDR3 is TGTGCCAGCTCAGGACAGGGAACCTACGAGCAGTACTTC. It specifies CASSGQGTYEQYF.

The rearrangement uses TRBV9 and TRBJ2-1; either TRBD1 or TRBD2 may supply D (5 bases each). Per germline, CDR1 SGDLS and CDR2 YYNGEE. V lost 0 bases and J lost 13, with 14 bases in between. The CDR3 loop spans 13 amino acids. For the CDR3, the DNA is TGTGCCAGCAGCGTAGTAGGGACCCCTCTTCAGTTCTTC. Its protein product is CASSVVGTPLQFF. The full variable domain, rest sourced from reference TRBV9 and TRBJ2-1, is DSGVTQTPKHLITATGQRVTLRCSPRSGDLSVYWYQQSLDQGLQFLIQYYNGEERAKGNILERFSAQQFPDLHSELNLSSLELGDSALYFCASSVVGTPLQFFGPGTRLTVL.

V is TRBV7-3 and J is TRBJ1-2, with TRBD1 as a possible D gene (6 bases). Per the germline V gene, CDR1 is SGHTA and CDR2 is FQGTGA. The germline V and J ends were trimmed by 2 bases and 4 bases, with 14 bases remaining between them. The CDR3 sequence is 15 residues long. CDR3 sequence: CASSLAGAESYGYTF. CDR3 DNA sequence: TGTGCCAGCAGCTTAGCAGGGGCGGAGAGCTATGGCTACACCTTC.

This chain links TRBV5-6 with TRBJ1-5; the D gene is possibly TRBD1 (5 bases). The CDR3 is 14 amino acids. Per germline, CDR1 SGHDT and CDR2 YYEEEE. Between the trimmed V and J ends, which lost 3 bases and 2 bases, there was a span of 9 bases. The CDR3 DNA is TGTGCCAGCAGCTCACTACAGGGCAATCAGCCCCAGCATTTT. Translated: CASSSLQGNQPQHF.

This chain uses TRBV28 with TRBJ2-1; D is undetermined. Germline V gene lookup returns CDR1 MDHEN and CDR2 SYDVKM. V dropped 5 bases and J dropped 0 bases, with 5 bases sitting between them. This CDR3 comprises 13 residues. CDR3 in amino acids: CASSPNSYNEQFF. The CDR3 DNA follows: TGTGCCAGCAGTCCTAACTCCTACAATGAGCAGTTCTTC.